Included here is one T cell receptor (beta chain) sequence, with context. Its antigen remains unidentified. No base qualities exist here, and no much larger clone lies one base off it. This record belongs to a study of shared clonotypes between healthy human individuals (dated by TCRdb to the early 2020s). About the study as a whole: A few men and a couple of women, aged 18 to 49 years, made up the cohort. For each donor, three plates each were used for CD4 naive and CD4 memory, two plates were used for CD8 naive, and one plate was used for CD8 memory. The study deeply sequenced blood TCR repertoires of about five healthy adults to estimate repertoire size and the extent of clonotype sharing between individuals. To increase sequencing depth and limit assay-specific biases, different laboratories used diverse techniques to prepare libraries and sequence TCR repertoires. Each donor's leukapheresis produced roughly between roughly 0.85 and 9.5 billion PBMCs. Broad study findings and their caveats: Sampling was restricted to blood, and TCR repertoires in tissues likely differ from the TCR repertoires found in blood. The genetic and exposure-history diversity represented was limited by the small number of donors. About 5% of naive CD4, around 4% of naive CD8, roughly 2.4% of memory CD4, and 0.4% of memory CD8 clonotypes were shared across several donors. Larger estimated clonotype richness was generally found for naive subsets than for memory subsets. Pairwise subsampling indicated that sequencing depth was expected to affect the degree of clonotype sharing among donors. Higher generation probabilities were observed for clonotypes shared by all four sorted-subset donors than for non-shared clonotypes. Even with the large sequencing depth, rarefaction of the sorted-subset datasets indicated that sequencing was incomplete.

TCR CDR3 regions were amplified from genomic DNA by multiplex PCR using the deep immunoSEQ assay. Extracted genomic DNA from each cell subset was distributed evenly across all wells of several immunoSEQ 96-well plates, and each plate was treated as a replicate. For sorted subsets, each replicate PCR was loaded with around 220 ng genomic DNA, equivalent to approximately 33,000 T cell genomes. The purified libraries were quantified using a Qubit 3.0 fluorometer, sized with a Bioanalyzer 2100, and then quantified again using the KAPA Library Quantification kit. Every immunoSEQ 96-well plate was sequenced on a separate single-read 150-cycle Illumina NextSeq 550 flow cell. Per the original workflow: Because only junctional sequences without quality scores were contained in the immunoSEQ output, filtering matching that applied to full-length reads could not be performed. Sequences were annotated with PyIR, a Python wrapper for IgBLAST v1.9, and V/J genes and CDR3 were assigned using IMGT germline references. Reads were removed for weak V/J assignments (E-value above 1e-6), missing CDR3, stop codons, out-of-frame junctions, or ambiguous translated residues. V3J clonotypes were defined by identical inferred V gene, J gene, and CDR3 amino acid sequence. Percentage overlap between repertoires was calculated by dividing the number of shared unique clonotypes by the size of the smaller repertoire. RTK rarefaction, the Chao1 estimator, and Recon v2.1 estimates of unobserved clonotypes were used to assess repertoire richness. OLGA was used to compute generation probabilities for all TCRbeta clonotypes that the gDNA method yielded from a few donors. The table comes from immuneACCESS by way of TCRdb, which keeps in-frame sequences with V and J called. Part of the clones is missing from these tables; in studies checked, under half for an unresolved V gene and the rest for unknown reasons. V, J and clone size reflect that table, while D and trimming were determined from the DNA. Present in this sample are over a million clones, about 75% of which were seen just once. The ten largest clones add up to around 1.4% of the sample.

The donors were healthy, HIV-negative adults who had no recently reported acute infections or vaccinations. Every donor was a Caucasian adult living in Nashville, Tennessee, USA. CD4+ T cells were enriched by magnetic negative selection; naive cells were then positively selected on CD45RA, and the negative fraction formed the memory subset. After blood collection by leukapheresis, PBMCs were isolated using Ficoll-Histopaque density gradient centrifugation and then cryopreserved in the vapor phase of liquid nitrogen. Analytical flow cytometry was used to check the purity and quantity of each magnetically sorted T cell population. From each sorted fraction, genomic DNA was isolated and quantified by UV absorbance on a Nanodrop 2000c. Reading from cysteine to phenylalanine, the CDR3 counts 17 amino acids. CDR3 DNA is the only sequence kept; it has 51 bases, read in frame from the first base. Looking up the germline V gene yields CDR1 SNHLY and CDR2 FYNNEI. The V and J ends are trimmed by 2 bases and 2 bases, leaving 18 bases between them.

Sample: memory CD4+ T cells sorted from blood. In the paper's terms, the cell subset or site label means: CD45RA-negative fraction. The sequence links TRBV2 to TRBJ1-1; TRBD1 might be the D gene, on 6 matching bases. This receptor was taken from a man aged 18 to 29 in good health. The CDR3 sequence is CASSERGSGMGNTEAFF. DNA sequence: TGTGCCAGCAGTGAAAGGGGGTCCGGTATGGGAAACACTGAAGCTTTCTTT.